This section outlines one T cell receptor (beta chain) sequence together with its context. The sample comes from a study of blood T cell repertoires in COVID-19. Sequencing used immunoSEQ multiplex PCR; TCRdb keeps in-frame clones, though not all of them. The table records some 330,000 clones, approximately 89% of them present only once. Trimming removed 4 bases from V and 3 bases from J; junction bases left unmatched: 7. The CDR3 is 15 amino acids. From germline, CDR1 is SGHRS and CDR2 YFSETQ. The sequence was obtained from a woman aged 25 to 39 with COVID-19, enrolled during active disease. The chain is built from TRBV5-1 and TRBJ1-2; TRBD1 matches at 9 bases. The sequencing input was peripheral blood. The CDR3 loop reads CASSPTTGGDYGYTF. The CDR3 DNA sequence: TGCGCCAGCAGCCCGACGACAGGGGGGGACTATGGCTACACCTTC.